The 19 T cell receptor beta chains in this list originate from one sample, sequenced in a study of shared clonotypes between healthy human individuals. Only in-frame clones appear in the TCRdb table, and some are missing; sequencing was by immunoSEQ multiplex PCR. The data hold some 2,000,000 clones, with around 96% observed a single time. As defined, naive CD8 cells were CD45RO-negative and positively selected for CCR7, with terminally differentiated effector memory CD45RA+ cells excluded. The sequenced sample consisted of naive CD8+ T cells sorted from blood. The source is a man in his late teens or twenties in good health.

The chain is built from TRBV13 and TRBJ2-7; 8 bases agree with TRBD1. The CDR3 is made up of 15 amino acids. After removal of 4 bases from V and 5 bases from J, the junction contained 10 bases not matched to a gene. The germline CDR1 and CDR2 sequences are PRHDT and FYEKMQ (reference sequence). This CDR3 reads CASSSPDDRGNEQYF. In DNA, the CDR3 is TGTGCCAGCAGCTCCCCCGATGACAGGGGCAACGAGCAGTACTTC.

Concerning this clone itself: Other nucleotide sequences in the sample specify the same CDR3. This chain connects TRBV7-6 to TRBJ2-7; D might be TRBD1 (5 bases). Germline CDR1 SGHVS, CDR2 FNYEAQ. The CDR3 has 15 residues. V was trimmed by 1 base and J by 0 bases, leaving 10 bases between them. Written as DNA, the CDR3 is TGTGCCAGCAGCTTAGGTCAGGGTGGCTCCTACGAGCAGTACTTC. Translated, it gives CASSLGQGGSYEQYF.

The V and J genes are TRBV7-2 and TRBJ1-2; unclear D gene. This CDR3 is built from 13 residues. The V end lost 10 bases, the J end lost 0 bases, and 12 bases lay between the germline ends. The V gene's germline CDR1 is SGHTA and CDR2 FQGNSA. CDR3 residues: CAIRVPSNYGYTF. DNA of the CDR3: TGTGCCATCCGCGTCCCCTCTAACTATGGCTACACCTTC.

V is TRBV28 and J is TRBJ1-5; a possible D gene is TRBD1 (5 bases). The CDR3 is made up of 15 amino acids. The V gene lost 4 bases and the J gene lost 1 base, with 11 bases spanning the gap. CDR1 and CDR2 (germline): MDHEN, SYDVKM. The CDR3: CASSWGVLSNQPQHF. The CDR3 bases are TGTGCCAGCAGTTGGGGGGTATTGAGCAATCAGCCCCAGCATTTT.

The CDR3 protein is CASSLVEGTYEQYF. The DNA of the CDR3 is TGTGCCAGCAGCTTAGTGGAGGGGACCTACGAGCAGTACTTC. V usage is TRBV11-2 and J usage is TRBJ2-7; possibly TRBD2 for D (6 bases). In germline, CDR1 is SGHAT, CDR2 FQNNGV. The CDR3 consists of 14 residues. Between the trimmed V and J ends, which lost 1 base and 2 bases, there was a span of 9 bases.

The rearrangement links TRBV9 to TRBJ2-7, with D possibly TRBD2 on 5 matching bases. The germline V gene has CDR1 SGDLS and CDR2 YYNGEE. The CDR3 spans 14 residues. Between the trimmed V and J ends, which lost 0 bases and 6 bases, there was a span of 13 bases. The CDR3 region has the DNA TGTGCCAGCAGCGTAGGAGGGTACGACTTCGAGCAGTACTTC. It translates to CASSVGGYDFEQYF.

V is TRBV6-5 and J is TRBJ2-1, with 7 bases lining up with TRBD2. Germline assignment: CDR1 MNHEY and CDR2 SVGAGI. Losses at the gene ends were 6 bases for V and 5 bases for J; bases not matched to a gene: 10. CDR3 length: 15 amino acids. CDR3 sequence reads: CASSAILAGHNEQFF. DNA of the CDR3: TGTGCCAGCAGCGCGATTTTAGCGGGTCACAATGAGCAGTTCTTC.

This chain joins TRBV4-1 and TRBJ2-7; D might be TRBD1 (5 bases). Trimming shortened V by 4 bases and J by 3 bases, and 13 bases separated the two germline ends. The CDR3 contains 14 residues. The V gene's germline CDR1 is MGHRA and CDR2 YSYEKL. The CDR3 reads CASSPGQQLYEQYF. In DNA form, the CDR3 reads TGCGCCAGCAGCCCCGGACAACAGCTCTACGAGCAGTACTTC.

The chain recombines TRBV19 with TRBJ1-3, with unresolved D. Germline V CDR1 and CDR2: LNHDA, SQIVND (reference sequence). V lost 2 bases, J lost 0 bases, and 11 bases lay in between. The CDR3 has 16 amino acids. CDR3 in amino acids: CASSIYLVGSGNTIYF. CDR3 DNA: TGTGCCAGTAGTATATACCTCGTGGGCTCTGGAAACACCATATATTTT.

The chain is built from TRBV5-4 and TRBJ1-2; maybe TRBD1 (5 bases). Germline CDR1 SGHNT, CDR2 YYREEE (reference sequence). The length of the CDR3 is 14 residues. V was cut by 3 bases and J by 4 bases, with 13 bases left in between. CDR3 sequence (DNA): TGTGCCAGCAGCTACAGCACAGGTGGCTATGGCTACACCTTC. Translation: CASSYSTGGYGYTF. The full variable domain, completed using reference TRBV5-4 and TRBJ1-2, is ETGVTQSPTHLIKTRGQQVTLRCSSQSGHNTVSWYQQALGQGPQFIFQYYREEENGRGNFPPRFSGLQFPNYSSELNVNALELDDSALYLCASSYSTGGYGYTFGSGTRLTVV.

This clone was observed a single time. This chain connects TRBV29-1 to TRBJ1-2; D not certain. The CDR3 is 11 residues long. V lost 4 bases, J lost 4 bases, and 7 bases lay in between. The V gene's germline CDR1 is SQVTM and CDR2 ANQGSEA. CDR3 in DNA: TGCAGCGTTGCGAGCGGCTATGGCTACACCTTC. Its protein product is CSVASGYGYTF.

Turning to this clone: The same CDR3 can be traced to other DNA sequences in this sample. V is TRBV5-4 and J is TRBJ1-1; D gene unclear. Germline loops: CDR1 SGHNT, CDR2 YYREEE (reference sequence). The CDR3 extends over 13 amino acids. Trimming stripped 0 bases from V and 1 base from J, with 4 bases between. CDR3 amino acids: CASSLGTNTEAFF. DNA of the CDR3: TGTGCCAGCAGCTTGGGGACGAACACTGAAGCTTTCTTT.

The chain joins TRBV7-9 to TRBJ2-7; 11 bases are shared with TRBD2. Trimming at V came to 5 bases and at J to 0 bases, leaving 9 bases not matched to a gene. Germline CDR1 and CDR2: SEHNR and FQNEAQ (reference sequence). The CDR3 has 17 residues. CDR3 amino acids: CASSPLAGGQPSYEQYF. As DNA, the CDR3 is TGTGCCAGCAGCCCCCTAGCGGGGGGTCAACCCTCCTACGAGCAGTACTTC.

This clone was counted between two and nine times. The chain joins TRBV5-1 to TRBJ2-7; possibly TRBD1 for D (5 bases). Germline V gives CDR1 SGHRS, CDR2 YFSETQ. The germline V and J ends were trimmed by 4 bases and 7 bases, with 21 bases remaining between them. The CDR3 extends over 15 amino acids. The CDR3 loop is CASSQTDSLVGEQYF. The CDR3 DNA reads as TGCGCCAGCAGCCAGACTGACAGCCTAGTTGGGGAGCAGTACTTC.

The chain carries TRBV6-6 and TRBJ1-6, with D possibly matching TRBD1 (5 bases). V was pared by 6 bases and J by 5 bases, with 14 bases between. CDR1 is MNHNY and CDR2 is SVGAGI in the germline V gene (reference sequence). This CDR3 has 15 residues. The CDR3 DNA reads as TGTGCCAGCAGCCCGGGAGGGGAGGATAATTCACCCCTCCACTTT. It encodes CASSPGGEDNSPLHF.

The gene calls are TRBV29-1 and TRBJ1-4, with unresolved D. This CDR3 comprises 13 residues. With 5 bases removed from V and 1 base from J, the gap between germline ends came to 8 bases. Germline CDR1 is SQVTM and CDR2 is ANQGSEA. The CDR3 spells CSVLWGTNEKLFF. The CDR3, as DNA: TGCAGCGTTCTGTGGGGAACTAATGAAAAACTGTTTTTT.

CDR3 DNA sequence: TGTGCCAGCAGTGGGGGACAGTTGAACACTGAAGCTTTCTTT. Protein sequence: CASSGGQLNTEAFF. The V and J genes are TRBV27 and TRBJ1-1; 7 nucleotides match TRBD1. J was trimmed by 0 bases and V by 5 bases; bases with no gene match: 3. From germline, CDR1 is MNHEY and CDR2 SMNVEV (reference sequence). CDR3 length equals 14 residues.

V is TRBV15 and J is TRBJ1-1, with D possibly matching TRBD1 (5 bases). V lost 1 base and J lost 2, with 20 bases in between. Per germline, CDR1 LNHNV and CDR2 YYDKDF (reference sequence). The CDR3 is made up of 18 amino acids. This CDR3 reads CATSRGGGTPTLNTEAFF. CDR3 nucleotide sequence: TGTGCCACCAGCAGAGGGGGTGGGACGCCAACCCTTAACACTGAAGCTTTCTTT.

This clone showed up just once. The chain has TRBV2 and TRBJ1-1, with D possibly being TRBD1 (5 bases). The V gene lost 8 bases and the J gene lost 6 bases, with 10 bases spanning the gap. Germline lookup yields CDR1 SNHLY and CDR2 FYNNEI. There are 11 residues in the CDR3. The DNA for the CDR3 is TGTGCCAGCGAGGGGCAGCCTGAAGCTTTCTTT. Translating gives CASEGQPEAFF.